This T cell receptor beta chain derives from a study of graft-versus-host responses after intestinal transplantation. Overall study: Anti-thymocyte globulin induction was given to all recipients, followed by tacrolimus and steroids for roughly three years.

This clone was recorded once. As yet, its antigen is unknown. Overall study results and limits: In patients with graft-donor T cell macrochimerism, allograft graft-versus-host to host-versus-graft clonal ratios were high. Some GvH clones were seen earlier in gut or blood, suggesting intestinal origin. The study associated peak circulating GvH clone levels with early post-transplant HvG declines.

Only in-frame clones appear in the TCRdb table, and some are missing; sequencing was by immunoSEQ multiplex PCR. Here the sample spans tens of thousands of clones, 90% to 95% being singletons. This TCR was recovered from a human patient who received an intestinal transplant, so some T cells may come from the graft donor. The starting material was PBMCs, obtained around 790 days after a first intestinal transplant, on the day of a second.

Here the CDR3 reads CASSSKGQGAHEKLFF. DNA of the CDR3: TGTGCCAGCAGCTCCAAGGGCCAGGGGGCGCACGAAAAACTGTTTTTT. V and J are TRBV5-6 and TRBJ1-4, with 8 bases identical to TRBD1. The CDR3 extends over 16 amino acids. V lost 3 bases to trimming and J lost 8 bases; unmatched junction nucleotides: 12. Germline CDR1 reads SGHDT; CDR2 reads YYEEEE. Complete variable domain (other parts from reference TRBV5-6 and TRBJ1-4): DAGVTQSPTHLIKTRGQQVTLRCSPKSGHDTVSWYQQALGQGPQFIFQYYEEEERQRGNFPDRFSGHQFPNYSSELNVNALLLGDSALYLCASSSKGQGAHEKLFFGSGTQLSVL.